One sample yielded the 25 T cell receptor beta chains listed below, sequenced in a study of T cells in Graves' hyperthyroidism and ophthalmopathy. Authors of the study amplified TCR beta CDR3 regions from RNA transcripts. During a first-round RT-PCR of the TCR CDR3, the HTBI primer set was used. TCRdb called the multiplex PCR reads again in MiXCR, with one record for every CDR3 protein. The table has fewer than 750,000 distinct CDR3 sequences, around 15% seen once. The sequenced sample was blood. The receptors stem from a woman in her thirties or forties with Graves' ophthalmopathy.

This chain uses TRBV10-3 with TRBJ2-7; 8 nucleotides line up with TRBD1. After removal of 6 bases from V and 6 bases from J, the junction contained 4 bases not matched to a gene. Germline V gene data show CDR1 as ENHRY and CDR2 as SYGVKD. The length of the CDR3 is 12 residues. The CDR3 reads CAIRTTGVEQYF. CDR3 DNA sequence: TGTGCCATCAGAACGACAGGGGTCGAGCAGTACTTC.

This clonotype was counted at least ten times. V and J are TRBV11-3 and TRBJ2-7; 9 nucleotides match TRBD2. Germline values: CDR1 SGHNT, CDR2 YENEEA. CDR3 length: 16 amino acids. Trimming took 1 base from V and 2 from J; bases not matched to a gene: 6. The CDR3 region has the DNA TGTGCCAGCAGCTTAGTTAGCGGGAGCCTGACCTACGAGCAGTACTTC. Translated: CASSLVSGSLTYEQYF.

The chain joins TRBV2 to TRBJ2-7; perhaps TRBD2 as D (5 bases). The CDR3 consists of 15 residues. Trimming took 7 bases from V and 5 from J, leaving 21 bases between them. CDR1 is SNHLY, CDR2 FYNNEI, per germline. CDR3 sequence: CASKDLNPGGHEQYF. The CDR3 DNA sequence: TGTGCCAGCAAAGACCTTAATCCTGGAGGTCACGAGCAGTACTTC.

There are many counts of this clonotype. In DNA, the CDR3 is TGTGCCAGCAGCCCTTCTGGGGTAGACGAGCAGTACTTC. Its translation is CASSPSGVDEQYF. This chain connects TRBV6-4 to TRBJ2-7, with no clear D. The CDR3 length is 13 residues. Trimming shortened V by 6 bases and J by 5 bases, and 14 bases separated the two germline ends. Germline V CDR1 and CDR2: MRHNA, SNTAGT.

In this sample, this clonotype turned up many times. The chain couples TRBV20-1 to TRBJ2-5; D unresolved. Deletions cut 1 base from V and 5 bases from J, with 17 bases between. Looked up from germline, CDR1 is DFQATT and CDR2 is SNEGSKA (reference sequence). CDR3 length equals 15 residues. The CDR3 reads CSARVGASLEETQYF. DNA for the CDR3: TGCAGTGCTAGAGTAGGCGCAAGTCTAGAGGAGACCCAGTACTTC.

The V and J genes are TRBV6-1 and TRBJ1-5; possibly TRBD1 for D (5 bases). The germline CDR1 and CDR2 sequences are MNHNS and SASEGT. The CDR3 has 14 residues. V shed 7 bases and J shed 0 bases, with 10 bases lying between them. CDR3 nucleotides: TGTGCCAGCACGCGACAGTATAGCAATCAGCCCCAGCATTTT. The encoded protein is CASTRQYSNQPQHF.

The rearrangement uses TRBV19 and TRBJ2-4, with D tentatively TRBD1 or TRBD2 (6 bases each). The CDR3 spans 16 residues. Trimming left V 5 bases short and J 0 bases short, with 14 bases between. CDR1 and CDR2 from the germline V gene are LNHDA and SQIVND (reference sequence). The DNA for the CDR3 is TGTGCCAGTAGTGCCGCAAGGGGGGTAGCCAAAAACATTCAGTACTTC. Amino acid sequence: CASSAARGVAKNIQYF. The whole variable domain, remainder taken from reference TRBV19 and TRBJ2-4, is DGGITQSPKYLFRKEGQNVTLSCEQNLNHDAMYWYRQDPGQGLRLIYYSQIVNDFQKGDIAEGYSVSREKKESFPLTVTSAQKNPTAFYLCASSAARGVAKNIQYFGAGTRLSVL.

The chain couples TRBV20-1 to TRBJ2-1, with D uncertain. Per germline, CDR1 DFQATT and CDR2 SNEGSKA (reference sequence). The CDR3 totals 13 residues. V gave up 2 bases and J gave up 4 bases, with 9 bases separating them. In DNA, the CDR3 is TGCAGTGCTAGACTACAGAATTACAATGAGCAGTTCTTC. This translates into CSARLQNYNEQFF.

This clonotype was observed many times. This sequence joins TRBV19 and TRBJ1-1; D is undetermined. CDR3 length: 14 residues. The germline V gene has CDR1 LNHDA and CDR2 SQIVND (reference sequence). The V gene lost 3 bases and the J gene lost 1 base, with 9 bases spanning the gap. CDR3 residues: CASSIGGKNTEAFF. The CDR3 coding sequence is TGTGCCAGTAGTATCGGTGGGAAGAACACTGAAGCTTTCTTT.

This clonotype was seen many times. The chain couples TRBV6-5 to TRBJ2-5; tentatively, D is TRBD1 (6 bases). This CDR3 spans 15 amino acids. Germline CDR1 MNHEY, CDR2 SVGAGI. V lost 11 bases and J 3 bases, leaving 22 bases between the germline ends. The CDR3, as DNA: TGTGCCGGTAGACCATTGGGACACATAGAAGAGACCCAGTACTTC. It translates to CAGRPLGHIEETQYF.

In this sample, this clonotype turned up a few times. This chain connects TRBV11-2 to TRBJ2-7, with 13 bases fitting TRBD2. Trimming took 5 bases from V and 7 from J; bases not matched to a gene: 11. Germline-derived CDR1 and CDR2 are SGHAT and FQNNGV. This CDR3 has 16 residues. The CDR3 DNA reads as TGTGCCAGCAGCCCCCGGACTAGCGGGAGTGCGGGGGAGCAGTACTTC. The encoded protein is CASSPRTSGSAGEQYF.

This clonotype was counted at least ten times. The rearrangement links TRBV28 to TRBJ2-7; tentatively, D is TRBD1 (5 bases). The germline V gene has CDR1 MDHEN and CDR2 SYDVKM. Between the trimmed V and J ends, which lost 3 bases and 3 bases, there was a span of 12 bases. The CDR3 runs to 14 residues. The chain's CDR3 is CASSFFREVYEQYF. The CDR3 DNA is TGTGCCAGCAGTTTTTTCAGGGAAGTCTACGAGCAGTACTTC.

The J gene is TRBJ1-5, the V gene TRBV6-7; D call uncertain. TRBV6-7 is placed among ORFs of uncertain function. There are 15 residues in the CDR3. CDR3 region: CDNLRQVNAVKPQHF. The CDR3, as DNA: TGTGACAACCTTCGGCAGGTAAACGCGGTTAAGCCCCAGCATTTT.

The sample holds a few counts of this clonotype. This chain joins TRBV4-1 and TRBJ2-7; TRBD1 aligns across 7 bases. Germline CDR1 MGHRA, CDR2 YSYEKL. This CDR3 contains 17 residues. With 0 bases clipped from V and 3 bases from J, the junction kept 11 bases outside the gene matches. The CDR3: CASSQEVLPGGVYEQYF. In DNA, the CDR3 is TGCGCCAGCAGCCAAGAGGTTCTGCCAGGGGGAGTCTACGAGCAGTACTTC.

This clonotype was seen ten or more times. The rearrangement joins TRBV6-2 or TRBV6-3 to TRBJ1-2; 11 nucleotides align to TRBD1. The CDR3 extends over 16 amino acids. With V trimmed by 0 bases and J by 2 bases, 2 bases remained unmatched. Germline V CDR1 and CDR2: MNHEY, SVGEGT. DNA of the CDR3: TGTGCCAGCAGTTACTCGAGGACAGGGGGCAACTATGGCTACACCTTC. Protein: CASSYSRTGGNYGYTF.

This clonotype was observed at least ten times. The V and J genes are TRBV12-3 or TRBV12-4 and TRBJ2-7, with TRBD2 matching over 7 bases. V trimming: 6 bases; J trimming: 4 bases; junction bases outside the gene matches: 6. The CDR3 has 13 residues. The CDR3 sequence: CASSGSGTYEQYF. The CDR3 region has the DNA TGTGCCAGCAGCGGCAGCGGGACTTACGAGCAGTACTTC.

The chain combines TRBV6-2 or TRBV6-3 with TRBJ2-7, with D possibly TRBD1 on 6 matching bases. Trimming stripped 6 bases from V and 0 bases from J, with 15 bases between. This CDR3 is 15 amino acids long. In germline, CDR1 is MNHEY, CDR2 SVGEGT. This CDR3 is CASRTGYGNSYEQYF. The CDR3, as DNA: TGTGCCAGCAGAACAGGGTATGGTAACTCCTACGAGCAGTACTTC.

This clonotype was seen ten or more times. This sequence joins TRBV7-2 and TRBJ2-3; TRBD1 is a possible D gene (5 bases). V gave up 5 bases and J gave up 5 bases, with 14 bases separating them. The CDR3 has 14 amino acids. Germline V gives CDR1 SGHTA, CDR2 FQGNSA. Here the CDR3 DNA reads TGTGCCAGCAGCCGCCAAGGGGTAAGAGATACGCAGTATTTT. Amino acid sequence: CASSRQGVRDTQYF.

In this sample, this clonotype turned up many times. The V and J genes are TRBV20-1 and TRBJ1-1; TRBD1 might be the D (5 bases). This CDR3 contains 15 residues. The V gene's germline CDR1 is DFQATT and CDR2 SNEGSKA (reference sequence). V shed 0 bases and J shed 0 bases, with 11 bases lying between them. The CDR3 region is CSAREGGELNTEAFF. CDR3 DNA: TGCAGTGCTAGAGAGGGGGGGGAATTGAACACTGAAGCTTTCTTT.

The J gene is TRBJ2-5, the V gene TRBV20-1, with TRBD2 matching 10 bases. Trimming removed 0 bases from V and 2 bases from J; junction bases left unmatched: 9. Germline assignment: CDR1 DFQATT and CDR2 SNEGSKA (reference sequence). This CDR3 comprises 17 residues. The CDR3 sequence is CSARDPSGLALQETQYF. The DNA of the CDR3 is TGCAGTGCTAGAGATCCGTCGGGACTAGCGCTACAAGAGACCCAGTACTTC.

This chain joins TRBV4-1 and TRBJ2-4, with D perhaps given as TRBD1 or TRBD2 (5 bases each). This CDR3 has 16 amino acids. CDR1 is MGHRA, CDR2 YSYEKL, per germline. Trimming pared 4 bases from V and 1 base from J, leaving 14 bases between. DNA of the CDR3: TGCGCCAGCAGCCGAACCAGGGACGGGGCCAAAAACATTCAGTACTTC. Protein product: CASSRTRDGAKNIQYF.

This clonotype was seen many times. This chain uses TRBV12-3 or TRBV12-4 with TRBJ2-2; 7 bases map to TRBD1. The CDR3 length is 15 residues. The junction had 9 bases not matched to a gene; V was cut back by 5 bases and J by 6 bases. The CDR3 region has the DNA TGTGCCAGCAGTAACGAGCTAACAGGGGCCGGGGAGCTGTTTTTT. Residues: CASSNELTGAGELFF.

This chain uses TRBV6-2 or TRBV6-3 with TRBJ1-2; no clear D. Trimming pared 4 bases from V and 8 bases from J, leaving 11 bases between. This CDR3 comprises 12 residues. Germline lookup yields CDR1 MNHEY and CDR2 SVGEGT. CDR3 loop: CASSLSAGGYTF. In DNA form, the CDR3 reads TGTGCCAGCAGTTTGTCAGCGGGGGGCTACACCTTC.

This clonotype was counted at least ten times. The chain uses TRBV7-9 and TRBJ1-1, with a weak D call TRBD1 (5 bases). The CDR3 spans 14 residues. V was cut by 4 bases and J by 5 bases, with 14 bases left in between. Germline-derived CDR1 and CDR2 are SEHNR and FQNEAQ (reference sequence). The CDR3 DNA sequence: TGTGCCAGCAGCTGGGGCCAACTAGGAACTGAAGCTTTCTTT. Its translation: CASSWGQLGTEAFF.

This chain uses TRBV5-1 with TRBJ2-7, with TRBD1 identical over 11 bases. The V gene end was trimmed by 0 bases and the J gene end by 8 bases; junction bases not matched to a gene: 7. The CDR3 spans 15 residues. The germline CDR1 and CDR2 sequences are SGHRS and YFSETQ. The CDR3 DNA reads TGCGCCAGCAGCTTGGGAGGGACAGGGGGAGACCAGCAGTACTTC. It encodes CASSLGGTGGDQQYF. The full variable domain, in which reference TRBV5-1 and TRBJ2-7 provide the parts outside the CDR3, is KAGVTQTPRYLIKTRGQQVTLSCSPISGHRSVSWYQQTPGQGLQFLFEYFSETQRNKGNFPGRFSGRQFSNSRSEMNVSTLELGDSALYLCASSLGGTGGDQQYFGPGTRLTVT.